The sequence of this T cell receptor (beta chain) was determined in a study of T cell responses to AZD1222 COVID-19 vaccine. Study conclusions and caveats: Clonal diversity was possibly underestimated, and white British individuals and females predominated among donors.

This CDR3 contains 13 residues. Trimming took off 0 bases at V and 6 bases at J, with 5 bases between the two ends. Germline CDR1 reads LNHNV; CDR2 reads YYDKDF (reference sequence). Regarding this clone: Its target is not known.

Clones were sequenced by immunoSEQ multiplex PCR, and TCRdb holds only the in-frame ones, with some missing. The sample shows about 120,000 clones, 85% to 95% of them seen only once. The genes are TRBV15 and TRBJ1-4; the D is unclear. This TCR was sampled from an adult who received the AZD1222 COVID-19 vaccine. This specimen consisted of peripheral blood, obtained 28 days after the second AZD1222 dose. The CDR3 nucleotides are TGTGCCACCAGCAGAGAGGGTGATGAAAAACTGTTTTTT. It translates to CATSREGDEKLFF.